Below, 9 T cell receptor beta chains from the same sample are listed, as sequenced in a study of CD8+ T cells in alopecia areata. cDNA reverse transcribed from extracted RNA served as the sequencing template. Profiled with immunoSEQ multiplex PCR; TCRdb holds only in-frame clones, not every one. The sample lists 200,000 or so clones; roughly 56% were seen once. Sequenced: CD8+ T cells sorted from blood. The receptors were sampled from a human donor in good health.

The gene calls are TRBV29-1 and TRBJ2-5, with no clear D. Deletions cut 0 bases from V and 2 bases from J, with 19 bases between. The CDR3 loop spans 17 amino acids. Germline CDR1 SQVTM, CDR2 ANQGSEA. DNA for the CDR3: TGCAGCGTTGAAGAAGGGATAAGGGCAGCCCTGCAAGAGACCCAGTACTTC. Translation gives CSVEEGIRAALQETQYF.

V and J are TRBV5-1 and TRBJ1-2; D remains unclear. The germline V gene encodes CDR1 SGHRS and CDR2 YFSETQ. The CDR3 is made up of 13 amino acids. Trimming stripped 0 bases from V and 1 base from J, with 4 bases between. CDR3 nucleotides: TGCGCCAGCAGCTTGGATGATAACTATGGCTACACCTTC. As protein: CASSLDDNYGYTF. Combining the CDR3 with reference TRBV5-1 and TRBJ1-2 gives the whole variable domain KAGVTQTPRYLIKTRGQQVTLSCSPISGHRSVSWYQQTPGQGLQFLFEYFSETQRNKGNFPGRFSGRQFSNSRSEMNVSTLELGDSALYLCASSLDDNYGYTFGSGTRLTVV.

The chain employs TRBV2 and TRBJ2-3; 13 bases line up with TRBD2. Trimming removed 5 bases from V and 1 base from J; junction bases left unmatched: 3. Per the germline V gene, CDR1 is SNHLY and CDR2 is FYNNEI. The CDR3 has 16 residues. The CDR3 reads CASSPGTSGGTDTQYF. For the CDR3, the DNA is TGTGCCAGCAGTCCCGGGACTAGCGGGGGCACAGATACGCAGTATTTT.

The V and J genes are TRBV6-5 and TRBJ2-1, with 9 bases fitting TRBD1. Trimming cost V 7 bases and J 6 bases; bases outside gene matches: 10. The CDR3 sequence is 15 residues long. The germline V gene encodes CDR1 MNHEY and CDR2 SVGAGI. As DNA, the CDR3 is TGTGCCAGCACCGCCGGGACAGGGTACGGCAATGAGCAGTTCTTC. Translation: CASTAGTGYGNEQFF.

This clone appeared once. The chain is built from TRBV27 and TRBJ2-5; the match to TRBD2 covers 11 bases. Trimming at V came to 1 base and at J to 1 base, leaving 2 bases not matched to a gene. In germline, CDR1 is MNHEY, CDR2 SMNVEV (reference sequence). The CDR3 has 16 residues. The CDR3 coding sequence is TGTGCCAGCAGTTTATTAGGGACTAGCGGCCAAGAGACCCAGTACTTC. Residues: CASSLLGTSGQETQYF.

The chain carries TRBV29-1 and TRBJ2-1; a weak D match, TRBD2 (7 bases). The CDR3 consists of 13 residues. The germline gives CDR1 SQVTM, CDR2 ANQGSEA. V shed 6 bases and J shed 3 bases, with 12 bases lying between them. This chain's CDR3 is CSVPGEGYNEQFF. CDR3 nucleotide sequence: TGCAGCGTGCCAGGGGAGGGCTACAATGAGCAGTTCTTC.

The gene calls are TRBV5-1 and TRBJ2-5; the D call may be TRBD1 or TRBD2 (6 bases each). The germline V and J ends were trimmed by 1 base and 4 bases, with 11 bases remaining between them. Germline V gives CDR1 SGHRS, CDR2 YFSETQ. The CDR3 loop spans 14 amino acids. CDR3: CASSLPRGGETQYF. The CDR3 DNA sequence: TGCGCCAGCAGCTTGCCCAGGGGAGGAGAGACCCAGTACTTC.

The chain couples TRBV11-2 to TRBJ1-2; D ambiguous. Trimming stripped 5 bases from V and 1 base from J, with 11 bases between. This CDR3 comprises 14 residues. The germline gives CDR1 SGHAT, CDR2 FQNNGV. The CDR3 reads CASSPARGNYGYTF. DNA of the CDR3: TGTGCCAGCAGCCCTGCTCGGGGTAACTATGGCTACACCTTC.

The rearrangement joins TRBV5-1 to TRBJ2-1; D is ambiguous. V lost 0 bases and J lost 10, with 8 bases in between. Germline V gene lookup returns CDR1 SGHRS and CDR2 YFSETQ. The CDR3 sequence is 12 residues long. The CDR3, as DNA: TGCGCCAGCAGCTTGGGGTCTTACGAGCAGTTCTTC. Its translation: CASSLGSYEQFF.